The text below deals with one T cell receptor beta chain. What it binds is unknown. An end of the junction differs from the germline gene, which may be a read error. The blood RNA (from unsorted whole blood) was obtained, and germline DNA was also extracted. The germline gives CDR1 SGHVS, CDR2 FQNEAQ. This CDR3 is built from 14 residues. These data originate in a study of tumor-infiltrating lymphocytes in primary liver carcinoma. Study findings and constraints: Blood trailed tumors significantly in top-250-clone fraction (p = 0.039).

A primer in the constant region served to generate TCR beta cDNA from roughly 520 ng of total RNA. Three nested multiplex PCR rounds of slightly modified ARM-PCR generated TCR beta libraries. Investigators reported that the first two PCR rounds, at around 9 cycles each, used TRBV1-TRBV30 forward primers with a C-beta reverse primer. TCRdb re-called the multiplex PCR reads through MiXCR, storing one row per CDR3 protein. Of hundreds of thousands of distinct CDR3 sequences in the sample, almost 60% are singletons; the top ten hold over 15%. The TCR sequence derives from a woman aged 25 to 45 with primary liver carcinoma and hepatitis B virus infection. Sequenced input: peripheral blood. The chain links TRBV7-8 to TRBJ1-2; weak D call: TRBD1 (5 bases). Here the CDR3 DNA reads TGTGCCAGCAGCTCCGGCAGGGAGTCCTATGACTACACCTTC. This gives the protein CASSSGRESYDYTF.